These 5 T cell receptor beta chains were sequenced from one sample in a study of T cell clones after liver transplantation. This table comes from immunoSEQ multiplex PCR, and its TCRdb copy is limited to in-frame clones, with some not included. The sample gives over 45,000 clones, roughly 74% of which show up once; 8.5% to 10% is in the top ten. This specimen was CD4+ T cells from blood, taken approximately 52 months after liver transplant. The receptors derive from a human patient who received a liver transplant. Some T cells may arise from the graft donor.

This clone was seen only once. This sequence joins TRBV5-6 and TRBJ2-1; possibly TRBD1 or TRBD2 for D (6 bases each). The germline CDR1 and CDR2 sequences are SGHDT and YYEEEE. Trimming took off 0 bases at V and 8 bases at J, with 24 bases between the two ends. This CDR3 is 18 amino acids long. CDR3: CASSLVWWGAGSSDEQFF. The DNA of the CDR3 is TGTGCCAGCAGCTTGGTTTGGTGGGGGGCAGGGTCAAGCGATGAGCAGTTCTTC.

V gene TRBV23-1 combines with J gene TRBJ2-3; D not resolved. TRBV23-1 is given ORF status, its function remaining uncertain. V was clipped by 4 bases and J by 2 bases, with 4 bases between them. This CDR3 contains 12 residues. CDR3 DNA: TGCGCCAGCAGTCGTCACACAGATACGCAGTATTTT. Protein product: CASSRHTDTQYF.

The chain uses TRBV6-6 and TRBJ2-2, with TRBD2 as a possible D gene (6 bases). Between the trimmed V and J ends, which lost 9 bases and 6 bases, there was a span of 23 bases. Germline V gives CDR1 MNHNY, CDR2 SVGAGI (reference sequence). The CDR3 consists of 16 residues. CDR3 amino acids: CASREWGGVRAGELFF. The CDR3 coding sequence is TGTGCCAGTAGAGAGTGGGGCGGGGTCAGGGCCGGGGAGCTGTTTTTT.

The chain carries TRBV27 and TRBJ1-2; a possible D gene is TRBD1 (5 bases). Germline CDR1 is MNHEY and CDR2 is SMNVEV (reference sequence). Trimming stripped 3 bases from V and 7 bases from J, with 18 bases between. The CDR3 has 15 amino acids. The CDR3 DNA sequence: TGTGCCAGCAGTTTTATCTCCAGGGCGGGCACTGGCTACACCTTC. This gives the protein CASSFISRAGTGYTF.

The V call is TRBV28, the J call TRBJ1-1, with 8 bases lining up with TRBD1. Germline V lookup: CDR1 MDHEN, CDR2 SYDVKM. V shed 1 base, J shed 8 bases, and the junction held 3 bases outside the gene matches. The CDR3 contains 13 residues. The CDR3 spells CASSLSYRGEAFF. Written as DNA, the CDR3 is TGTGCCAGCAGTTTATCGTACAGGGGGGAAGCTTTCTTT. The whole variable domain, filled in from reference TRBV28 and TRBJ1-1, reads DVKVTQSSRYLVKRTGEKVFLECVQDMDHENMFWYRQDPGLGLRLIYFSYDVKMKEKGDIPEGYSVSREKKERFSLILESASTNQTSMYLCASSLSYRGEAFFGQGTRLTVV.